These T cell receptor beta chains were read from a single sample in a study of cytomegalovirus exposure and HLA in healthy donors. Using immunoSEQ multiplex PCR, the repertoire was profiled, and TCRdb retains in-frame clones only, with some absent. The sample carries 24,000 or so clones, more than 75% recorded once. Sequencing was carried out using PBMCs. The receptors shown here come from a male donor in good health and CMV-seronegative. Each CDR3 is given with its conserved first and last residue. D genes are given only for firm matches. A row's size may be missing; if present it is once, few, many or a size class.

V: TRBV28; size: -; J: TRBJ2-3; D: -; length: 11; CDR3: CASGPPDTQYF; DNA: TGTGCCAGCGGCCCACCAGATACGCAGTATTTT
V: TRBV14; size: -; J: TRBJ2-7; D: TRBD1; length: 15; CDR3: CASSLSDRGGFEQYF; DNA: TGTGCCAGCAGCCTTTCGGACAGGGGGGGGTTCGAGCAGTACTTC
V: TRBV5-4; size: -; J: TRBJ2-6; D: -; length: 15; CDR3: CASSPGVPGANVLTF; DNA: TGTGCCAGCTCGCCAGGGGTACCTGGGGCCAACGTCCTGACTTTC
V: TRBV6-4; size: -; J: TRBJ2-6; D: -; length: 18; CDR3: CASSADSSQSSGANVLTF; DNA: TGTGCCAGCAGTGCCGACTCGTCCCAGAGCTCTGGGGCCAACGTCCTGACTTTC
V: TRBV5-1; size: -; J: TRBJ2-7; D: -; length: 13; CDR3: CASSFEGSYEQYF; DNA: TGCGCCAGCAGCTTTGAGGGATCCTACGAGCAGTACTTC
V: TRBV28; size: -; J: TRBJ1-1; D: TRBD1; length: 15; CDR3: CASSYSGQGSTEAFF; DNA: TGTGCCAGCAGTTATTCGGGACAGGGGAGCACTGAAGCTTTCTTT
V: TRBV6-5; size: -; J: TRBJ1-3; D: TRBD1; length: 16; CDR3: CASSYDRVGSGNTIYF; DNA: TGTGCCAGCAGTTACGACAGGGTAGGGTCTGGAAACACCATATATTTT
V: TRBV10-2; size: once; J: TRBJ2-7; D: -; length: 15; CDR3: CASSVMGAPPYEQYF; DNA: TGCGCCAGCAGTGTCATGGGGGCCCCCCCCTACGAGCAGTACTTC
V: TRBV6-5; size: -; J: TRBJ2-7; D: TRBD2; length: 14; CDR3: CATGAVGGTYEQYF; DNA: TGTGCCACCGGGGCGGTCGGGGGGACCTACGAGCAGTACTTC
V: TRBV18; size: -; J: TRBJ2-5; D: TRBD2; length: 16; CDR3: CASSPTSGGIQETQYF; DNA: TGTGCCAGCTCACCTACTAGCGGGGGGATCCAAGAGACCCAGTACTTC
V: TRBV4-2; size: -; J: TRBJ1-1; D: -; length: 13; CDR3: CASSHERQFEAFF; DNA: TGTGCCAGCAGCCACGAGAGACAGTTTGAAGCTTTCTTT
V: TRBV7-8; size: once; J: TRBJ2-7; D: -; length: 12; CDR3: CASSKIGGVGYF; DNA: TGTGCCAGCTCCAAAATCGGCGGGGTGGGGTACTTC
V: TRBV29-1; size: few; J: TRBJ1-1; D: -; length: 12; CDR3: CSVREGETEAFF; DNA: TGCAGCGTGCGAGAGGGGGAGACTGAAGCTTTCTTT
V: TRBV7-9; size: -; J: TRBJ1-2; D: TRBD1; length: 17; CDR3: CSSSSIDRGAGNYGYTF; DNA: TGTTCCAGCAGCTCTATCGACAGGGGGGCCGGTAACTATGGCTACACCTTC
V: TRBV6-5; size: -; J: TRBJ2-1; D: TRBD2; length: 15; CDR3: CASSPTSGEHNEQFF; DNA: TGTGCCAGCAGCCCGACTAGCGGGGAGCACAATGAGCAGTTCTTC